The next 9 T cell receptor beta chains were all read from a single sample in a study of shared clonotypes between healthy human individuals. Sequencing used immunoSEQ multiplex PCR; TCRdb keeps in-frame clones, though not all of them. Among approximately 110,000 clones listed, less than 75% were seen once. Sequenced material: memory CD8+ T cells sorted from blood. Regarding subset: CD45RO+ cells pooled with CCR7-negative TemRA cells. Receptor source: a woman under 40 in good health.

This clone has more than one count but fewer than ten. V usage is TRBV25-1 and J usage is TRBJ1-5; D ambiguous. V lost 4 bases to trimming and J lost 2 bases, with 12 bases between them. The CDR3 has 15 residues. CDR1 and CDR2 from the germline V gene are MGHDK and SYGVNS. The CDR3 nucleotides are TGTGCCAGCAGTGGCGCCGGGCCGCGCAATCAGCCCCAGCATTTT. Translation: CASSGAGPRNQPQHF. Variable domain in full (rest from reference TRBV25-1 and TRBJ1-5): EADIYQTPRYLVIGTGKKITLECSQTMGHDKMYWYQQDPGMELHLIHYSYGVNSTEKGDLSSESTVSRIRTEHFPLTLESARPSHTSQYLCASSGAGPRNQPQHFGDGTRLSIL.

V usage is TRBV21-1 and J usage is TRBJ2-7; the table gives TRBD1 as D, unverified against the DNA. TRBV21-1 is an annotated pseudogene. The CDR3 covers 17 residues. As DNA, the CDR3 is TGTGCCAGCAGCAACTTTTACAGGGTTTCGAGGGCCGGAGAGCAGTACTTC. Its translation: CASSNFYRVSRAGEQYF.

V and J are TRBV5-1 and TRBJ2-7, with D possibly being TRBD1 (5 bases). Germline-derived CDR1 and CDR2 are SGHRS and YFSETQ. The CDR3 totals 12 residues. Between the trimmed V and J ends, which lost 4 bases and 3 bases, there was a span of 8 bases. CDR3 in amino acids: CASSPDSYEQYF. The CDR3 DNA reads TGCGCCAGCAGCCCCGACAGCTACGAGCAGTACTTC.

The chain joins TRBV28 to TRBJ1-4; D is ambiguous. The V and J ends lost 7 bases and 10 bases respectively, with 13 bases between them. Germline V CDR1 and CDR2: MDHEN, SYDVKM. The CDR3 runs 12 residues. The CDR3 sequence: CASTRASGKLFF. CDR3 bases: TGTGCCAGCACCCGAGCGTCAGGAAAACTGTTTTTT.

The chain has TRBV4-2 and TRBJ1-2, with D uncertain. Trimming left V 4 bases short and J 8 bases short, with 23 bases between. This CDR3 contains 16 residues. Germline CDR1 reads LGHNA; CDR2 reads YNFKEQ. DNA of the CDR3: TGTGCCAGCAGCCCGGAACCTAGAATGACGTCTGGCGGCTACACCTTC. Amino acid sequence: CASSPEPRMTSGGYTF.

The J gene is TRBJ2-7, the V gene TRBV5-6; D is unclear. Trimming pared 1 base from V and 0 bases from J, leaving 17 bases between. Germline V gene data show CDR1 as SGHDT and CDR2 as YYEEEE. The CDR3 has 17 amino acids. The CDR3 DNA follows: TGTGCCAGCAGCTTGACCCCGCGGCGGTACAGCTCCTACGAGCAGTACTTC. The encoded protein is CASSLTPRRYSSYEQYF.

CDR3 DNA sequence: TGTGCCATAAAGGGGCCGCGTAATTCACCCCTCCACTTT. It is translated as CAIKGPRNSPLHF. The V gene is TRBV28, the J gene TRBJ1-6; possibly TRBD1 for D (5 bases). Germline CDR1 and CDR2: MDHEN and SYDVKM. CDR3 size: 13 residues. V was trimmed by 10 bases and J by 6 bases, leaving 13 bases between them.

This clone turned up a few times. The V call is TRBV7-9, the J call TRBJ2-2; D is undetermined. The V and J ends lost 1 base and 6 bases respectively, with 12 bases between them. Germline assignment: CDR1 SEHNR and CDR2 FQNEAQ (reference sequence). The CDR3 totals 15 residues. CDR3 protein: CASSLDHYLSGELFF. CDR3 in DNA: TGTGCCAGCAGCTTAGATCACTATTTATCCGGGGAGCTGTTTTTT.

The chain carries TRBV21-1 and TRBJ2-7; TRBD1 is the table's D call, not checked against the DNA. TRBV21-1 is assigned pseudogene status. The CDR3 runs to 16 residues. CDR3 DNA: TGTGCCAGCAGCAAAGGTAATAGGACAGGGAACTACGAGCAGTACTTC. Protein sequence: CASSKGNRTGNYEQYF.